The T cell receptor (beta chain) described here comes from a study of cytomegalovirus exposure and HLA in healthy donors. Overall study results and limits: A later analysis appeared to link common viral pathogens to several of the most significant clusters.

This CDR3 comprises 15 residues. The trim removed 0 bases at V and 7 bases at J, leaving 2 bases unmatched. CDR1 WNHNN and CDR2 SYGVQD come from the germline V gene (reference sequence). 13 Jbeta primers and 60 Vbeta primers were used for the PCR. In the authors' workflow: Later reanalysis found about 80 million unique TCR beta chains, around 10 million of them shared. Sequenced by immunoSEQ multiplex PCR; TCRdb stores in-frame clones only, minus some. For V, J and clone size, that table is used; D and trimming come from the DNA. Listed are tens of thousands of clones; around 12% falls within the top ten. Note on this clone: Its antigen is not identified.

The sequence came from a man between 18 and 35 years old in good health and CMV-seropositive. This chain connects TRBV10-1 to TRBJ2-1, with 11 bases fitting TRBD2. The sample consisted of PBMCs. The CDR3 here is CASSESTSGSNEQFF. The CDR3 DNA sequence: TGCGCCAGCAGTGAGTCAACTAGCGGGAGTAATGAGCAGTTCTTC.